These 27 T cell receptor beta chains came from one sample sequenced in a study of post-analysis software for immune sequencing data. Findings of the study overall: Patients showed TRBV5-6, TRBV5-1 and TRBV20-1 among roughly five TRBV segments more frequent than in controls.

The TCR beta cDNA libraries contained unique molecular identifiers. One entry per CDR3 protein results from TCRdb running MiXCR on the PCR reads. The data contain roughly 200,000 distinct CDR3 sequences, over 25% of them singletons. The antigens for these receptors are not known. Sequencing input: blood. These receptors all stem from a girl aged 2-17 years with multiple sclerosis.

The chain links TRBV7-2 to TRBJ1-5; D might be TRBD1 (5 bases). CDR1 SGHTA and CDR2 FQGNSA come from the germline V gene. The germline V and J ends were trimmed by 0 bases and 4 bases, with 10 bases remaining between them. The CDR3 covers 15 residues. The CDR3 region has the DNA TGTGCCAGCAGCTTAGCGGCCAGGGCTAATCAGCCCCAGCATTTT. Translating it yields CASSLAARANQPQHF.

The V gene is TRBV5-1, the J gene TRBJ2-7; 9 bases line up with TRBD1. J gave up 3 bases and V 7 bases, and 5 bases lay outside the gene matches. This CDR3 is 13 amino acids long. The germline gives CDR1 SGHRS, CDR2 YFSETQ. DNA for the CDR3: TGCGCCAGCGGTCCGGGACAGGGCTACGAGCAGTACTTC. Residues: CASGPGQGYEQYF.

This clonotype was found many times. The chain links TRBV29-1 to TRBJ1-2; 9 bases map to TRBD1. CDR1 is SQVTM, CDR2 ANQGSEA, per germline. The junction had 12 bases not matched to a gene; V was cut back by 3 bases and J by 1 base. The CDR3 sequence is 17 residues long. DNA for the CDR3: TGCAGCGTTGACACCCCACAGGGGGCTGGTCGTAACTATGGCTACACCTTC. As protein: CSVDTPQGAGRNYGYTF. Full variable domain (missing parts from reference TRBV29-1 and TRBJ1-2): SAVISQKPSRDICQRGTSLTIQCQVDSQVTMMFWYRQQPGQSLTLIATANQGSEATYESGFVIDKFPISRPNLTFSTLTVSNMSPEDSSIYLCSVDTPQGAGRNYGYTFGSGTRLTVV.

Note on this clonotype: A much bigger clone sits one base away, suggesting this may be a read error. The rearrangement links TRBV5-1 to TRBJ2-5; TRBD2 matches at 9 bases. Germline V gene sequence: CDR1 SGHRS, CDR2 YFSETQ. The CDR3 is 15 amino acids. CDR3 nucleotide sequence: TGCGCCAGCAGCTTTGAGACTAGCGGAGAAGAGACCCGGTACTTC. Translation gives CASSFETSGEETRYF.

In DNA form, the CDR3 reads TGTGCCAGCAGTTTTGCGGCCCCAAACTCTGGAAACACCATATATTTT. Amino acid sequence: CASSFAAPNSGNTIYF. This sequence joins TRBV12-3 or TRBV12-4 and TRBJ1-3; D call uncertain. Trimming took 3 bases from V and 0 from J, leaving 12 bases between them. This CDR3 contains 16 residues.

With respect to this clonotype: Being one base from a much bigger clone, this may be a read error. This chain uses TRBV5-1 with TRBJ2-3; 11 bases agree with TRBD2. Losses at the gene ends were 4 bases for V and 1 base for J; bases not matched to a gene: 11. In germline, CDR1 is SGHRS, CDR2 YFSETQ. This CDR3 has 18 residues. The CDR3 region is CASSPPGTSGGGTDTQYF. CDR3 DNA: TGCGCCAGCAGCCCGCCTGGGACTAGCGGAGGGGGCACAGATACGCAGTATTTT.

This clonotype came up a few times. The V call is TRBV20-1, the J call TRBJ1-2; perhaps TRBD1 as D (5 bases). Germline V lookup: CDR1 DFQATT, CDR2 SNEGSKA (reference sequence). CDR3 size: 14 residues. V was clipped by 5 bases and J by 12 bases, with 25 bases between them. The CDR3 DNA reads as TGCAGTGCTGCTTCCAACCGTCAGCTAAGGGACGACACCTTC. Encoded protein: CSAASNRQLRDDTF.

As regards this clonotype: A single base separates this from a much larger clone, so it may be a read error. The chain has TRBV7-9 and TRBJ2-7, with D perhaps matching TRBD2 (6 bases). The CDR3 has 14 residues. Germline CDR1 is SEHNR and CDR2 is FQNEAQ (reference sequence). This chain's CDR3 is CASSSSGLPYELYF. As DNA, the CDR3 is TGTGCCAGCAGCAGTAGCGGATTGCCCTACGAGCTGTACTTC.

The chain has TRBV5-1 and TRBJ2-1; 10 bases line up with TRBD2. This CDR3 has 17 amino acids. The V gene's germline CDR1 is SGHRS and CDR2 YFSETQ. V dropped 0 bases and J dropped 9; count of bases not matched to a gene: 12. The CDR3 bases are TGCGCCAGCAGCTTGGCCGGTAGCGGGGGGTACTGGGGTGAGCAGTTCTTC. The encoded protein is CASSLAGSGGYWGEQFF. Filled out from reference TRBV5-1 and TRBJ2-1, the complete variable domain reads KAGVTQTPRYLIKTRGQQVTLSCSPISGHRSVSWYQQTPGQGLQFLFEYFSETQRNKGNFPGRFSGRQFSNSRSEMNVSTLELGDSALYLCASSLAGSGGYWGEQFFGPGTRLTVL.

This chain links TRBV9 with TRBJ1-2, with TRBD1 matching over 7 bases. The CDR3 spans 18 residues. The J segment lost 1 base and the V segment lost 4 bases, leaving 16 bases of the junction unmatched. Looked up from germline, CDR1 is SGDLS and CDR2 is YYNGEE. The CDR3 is CASSSLSRQGGDNYGYTF. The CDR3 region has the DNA TGTGCCAGCAGCTCATTGAGTCGACAGGGAGGAGATAACTATGGCTACACCTTC.

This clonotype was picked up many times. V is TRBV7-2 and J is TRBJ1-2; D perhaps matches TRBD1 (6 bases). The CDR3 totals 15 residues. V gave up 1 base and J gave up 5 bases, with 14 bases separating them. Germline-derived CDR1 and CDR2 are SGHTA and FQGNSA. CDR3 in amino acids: CASSLVWGGGYGYTF. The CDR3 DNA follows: TGTGCCAGCAGCTTAGTATGGGGGGGCGGATATGGCTACACCTTC. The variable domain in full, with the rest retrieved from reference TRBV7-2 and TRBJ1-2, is GAGVSQSPSNKVTEKGKDVELRCDPISGHTALYWYRQSLGQGLEFLIYFQGNSAPDKSGLPSDRFSAERTGGSVSTLTIQRTQQEDSAVYLCASSLVWGGGYGYTFGSGTRLTVV.

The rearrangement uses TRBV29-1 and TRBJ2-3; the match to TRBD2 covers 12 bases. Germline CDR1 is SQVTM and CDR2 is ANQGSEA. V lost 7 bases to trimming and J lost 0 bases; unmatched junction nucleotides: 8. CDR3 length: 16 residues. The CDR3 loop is CSARGLAGSSTDTQYF. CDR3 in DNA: TGCAGCGCTAGGGGACTAGCGGGCTCCAGCACAGATACGCAGTATTTT.

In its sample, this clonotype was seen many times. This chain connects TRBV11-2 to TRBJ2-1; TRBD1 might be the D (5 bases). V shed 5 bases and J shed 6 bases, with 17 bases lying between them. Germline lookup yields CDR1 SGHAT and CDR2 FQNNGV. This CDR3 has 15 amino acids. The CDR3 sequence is CASSMRQGSPNEQFF. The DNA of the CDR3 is TGTGCCAGCAGCATGCGGCAGGGCTCCCCCAATGAGCAGTTCTTC.

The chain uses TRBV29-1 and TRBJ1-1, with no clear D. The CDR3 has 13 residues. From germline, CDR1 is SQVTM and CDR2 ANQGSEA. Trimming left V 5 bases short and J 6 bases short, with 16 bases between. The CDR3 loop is CSVRPQVNAEAFF. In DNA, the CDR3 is TGCAGCGTTCGCCCCCAGGTCAACGCTGAAGCTTTCTTT. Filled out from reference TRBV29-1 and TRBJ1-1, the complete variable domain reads SAVISQKPSRDICQRGTSLTIQCQVDSQVTMMFWYRQQPGQSLTLIATANQGSEATYESGFVIDKFPISRPNLTFSTLTVSNMSPEDSSIYLCSVRPQVNAEAFFGQGTRLTVV.

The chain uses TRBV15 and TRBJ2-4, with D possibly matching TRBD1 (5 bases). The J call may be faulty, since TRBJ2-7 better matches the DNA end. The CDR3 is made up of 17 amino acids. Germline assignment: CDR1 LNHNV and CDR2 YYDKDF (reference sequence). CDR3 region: CATSARAGSERGYEQYF. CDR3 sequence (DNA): TGTGCCACCAGCGCTCGCGCTGGGTCGGAAAGGGGCTACGAGCAGTACTTC.

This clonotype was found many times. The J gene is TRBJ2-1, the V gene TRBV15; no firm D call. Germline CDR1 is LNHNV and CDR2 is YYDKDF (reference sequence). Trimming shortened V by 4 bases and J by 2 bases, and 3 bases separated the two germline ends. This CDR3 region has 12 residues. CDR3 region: CATSIPYNEQFF. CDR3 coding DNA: TGTGCCACCAGCATCCCCTACAATGAGCAGTTCTTC.

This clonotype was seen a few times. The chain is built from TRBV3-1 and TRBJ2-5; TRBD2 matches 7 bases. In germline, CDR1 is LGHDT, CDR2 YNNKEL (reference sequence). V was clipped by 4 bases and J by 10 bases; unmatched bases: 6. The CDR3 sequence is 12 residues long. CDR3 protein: CASSPQTGGQYF. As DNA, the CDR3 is TGTGCCAGCAGCCCCCAAACGGGAGGCCAGTACTTC.

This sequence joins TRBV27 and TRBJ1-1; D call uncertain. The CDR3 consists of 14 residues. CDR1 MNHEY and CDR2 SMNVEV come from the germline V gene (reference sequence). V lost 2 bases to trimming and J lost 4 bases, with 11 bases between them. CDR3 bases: TGTGCCAGCAGTTTAGTGGGGAGTGGCACTGAAGCTTTCTTT. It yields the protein CASSLVGSGTEAFF.

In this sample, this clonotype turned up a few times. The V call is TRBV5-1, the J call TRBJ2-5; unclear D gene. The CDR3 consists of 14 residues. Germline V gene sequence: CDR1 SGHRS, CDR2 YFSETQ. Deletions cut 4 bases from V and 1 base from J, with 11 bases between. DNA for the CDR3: TGCGCCAGCAGCAACCCAGGCAGCCAAGAGACCCAGTACTTC. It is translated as CASSNPGSQETQYF.

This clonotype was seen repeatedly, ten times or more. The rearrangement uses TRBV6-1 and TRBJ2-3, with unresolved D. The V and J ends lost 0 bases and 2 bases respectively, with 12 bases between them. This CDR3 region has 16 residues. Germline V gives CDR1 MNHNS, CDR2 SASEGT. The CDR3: CASSEAVLLHTDTQYF. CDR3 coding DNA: TGTGCCAGCAGTGAAGCGGTCCTACTCCACACAGATACGCAGTATTTT.

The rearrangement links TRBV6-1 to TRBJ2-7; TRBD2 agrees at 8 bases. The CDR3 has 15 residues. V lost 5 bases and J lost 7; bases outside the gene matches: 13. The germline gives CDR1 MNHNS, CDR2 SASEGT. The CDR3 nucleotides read TGTGCCAGCAGTTTAAGCGGGAGATACTACAATGAGCAGTACTTC. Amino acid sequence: CASSLSGRYYNEQYF.

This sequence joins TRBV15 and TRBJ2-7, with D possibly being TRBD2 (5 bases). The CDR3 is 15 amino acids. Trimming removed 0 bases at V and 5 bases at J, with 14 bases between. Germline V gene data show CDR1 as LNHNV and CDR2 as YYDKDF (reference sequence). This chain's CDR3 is CATSRDAWVGNEQYF. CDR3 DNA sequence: TGTGCCACCAGCAGAGATGCATGGGTCGGGAACGAGCAGTACTTC.

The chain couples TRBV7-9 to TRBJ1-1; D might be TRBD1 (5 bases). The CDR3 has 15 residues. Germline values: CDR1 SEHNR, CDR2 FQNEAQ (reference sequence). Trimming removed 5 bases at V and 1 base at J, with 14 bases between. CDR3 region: CASSIPRGENTEAFF. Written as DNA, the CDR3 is TGTGCCAGCAGCATTCCCCGGGGCGAGAACACTGAAGCTTTCTTT. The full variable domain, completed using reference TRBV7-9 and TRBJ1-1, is DTGVSQNPRHKITKRGQNVTFRCDPISEHNRLYWYRQTLGQGPEFLTYFQNEAQLEKSRLLSDRFSAERPKGSFSTLEIQRTEQGDSAMYLCASSIPRGENTEAFFGQGTRLTVV.

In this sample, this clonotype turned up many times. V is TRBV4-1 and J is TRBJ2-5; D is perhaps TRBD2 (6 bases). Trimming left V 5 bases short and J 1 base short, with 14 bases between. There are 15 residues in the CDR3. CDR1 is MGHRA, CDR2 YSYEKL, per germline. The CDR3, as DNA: TGCGCCAGCAGCGCGCAGTTGGGAGGCCAAGAGACCCAGTACTTC. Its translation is CASSAQLGGQETQYF.

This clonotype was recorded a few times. This CDR3 reads CASLIPYPYEQYF. CDR3 in DNA: TGTGCCAGCCTCATCCCGTACCCCTACGAGCAGTACTTC. The rearrangement uses TRBV6-2 or TRBV6-3 and TRBJ2-7; D gene ambiguous. Germline V CDR1 and CDR2: MNHEY, SVGEGT. The CDR3 has 13 residues. V was shortened by 8 bases and J by 2 bases, with 13 bases between the two germline ends.

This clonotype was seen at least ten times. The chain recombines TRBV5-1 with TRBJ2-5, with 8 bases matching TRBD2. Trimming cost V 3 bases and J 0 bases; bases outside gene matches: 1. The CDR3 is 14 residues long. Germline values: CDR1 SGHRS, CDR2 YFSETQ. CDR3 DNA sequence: TGCGCCAGCAGCTCGGGAGGGCACCAAGAGACCCAGTACTTC. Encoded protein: CASSSGGHQETQYF. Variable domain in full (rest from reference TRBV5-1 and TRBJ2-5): KAGVTQTPRYLIKTRGQQVTLSCSPISGHRSVSWYQQTPGQGLQFLFEYFSETQRNKGNFPGRFSGRQFSNSRSEMNVSTLELGDSALYLCASSSGGHQETQYFGPGTRLLVL.

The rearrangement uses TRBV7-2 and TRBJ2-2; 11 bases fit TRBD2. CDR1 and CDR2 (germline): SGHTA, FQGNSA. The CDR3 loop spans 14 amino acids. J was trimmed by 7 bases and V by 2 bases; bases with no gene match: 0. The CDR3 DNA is TGTGCCAGCAGCTTAACTAGCGGGAGCGGGGAGCTGTTTTTT. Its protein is CASSLTSGSGELFF.